This T cell receptor (beta chain) is from a study of cytomegalovirus exposure and HLA in healthy donors. The overall study: Later, an analysis reported that the approximately 120 validation repertoires had used the same platform as the approximately 670 first-cohort repertoires. Study results and limitations: CMV antigen specificity was confirmed in vitro for three CMV-associated chains.

Repertoires were generated with immunoSEQ multiplex PCR, while TCRdb's copy carries only in-frame clones and drops some. Of some 130,000 clones detected, roughly 79% appear once; the ten largest clones hold 25% to 30%. The V end lost 4 bases, the J end lost 7 bases, and 23 bases lay between the germline ends. This CDR3 comprises 17 residues. The germline gives CDR1 LNHDA, CDR2 SQIVND (reference sequence). Points on this clone: Its antigen is unidentified.

This chain joins TRBV19 and TRBJ2-1, with a tentative D call TRBD2 (6 bases). The origin of this receptor is a man aged 25 to 40 in good health and CMV-seropositive. The source material was PBMCs. CDR3 in amino acids: CASSTRPLARAGNEQFF. The CDR3 DNA follows: TGTGCCAGTAGTACGCGGCCCCTAGCGCGGGCCGGTAATGAGCAGTTCTTC. The variable domain in full, completed from reference TRBV19 and TRBJ2-1, reads DGGITQSPKYLFRKEGQNVTLSCEQNLNHDAMYWYRQDPGQGLRLIYYSQIVNDFQKGDIAEGYSVSREKKESFPLTVTSAQKNPTAFYLCASSTRPLARAGNEQFFGPGTRLTVL.